The 15 T cell receptor beta chains presented below share a single source sample, sequenced in a study of blood T cell repertoires in COVID-19. Method: immunoSEQ multiplex PCR; TCRdb's copy keeps in-frame clones and lacks some. The sample lists more than 60,000 clones; 90% were seen once. Material for sequencing was peripheral blood. These receptors originate from a man aged 45-65 years with acute or convalescent COVID-19.

The genes are TRBV5-5 and TRBJ1-2; D uncertain. V lost 4 bases, J lost 7 bases, and 20 bases lay in between. CDR1 is SGHKS, CDR2 YYEKEE, per germline (reference sequence). There are 15 residues in the CDR3. CDR3 in amino acids: CASSQLDRKISGYTF. CDR3 DNA sequence: TGTGCCAGCAGCCAACTAGATCGGAAGATTAGTGGCTACACCTTC.

The V gene is TRBV3-1 (or the pseudogene TRBV3-2), the J gene TRBJ1-3; no definite D call. The length of the CDR3 is 13 residues. CDR1 is LGHDT and CDR2 is YNNKEL in the germline V gene (reference sequence). V was shortened by 0 bases and J by 4 bases, with 4 bases between the two germline ends. CDR3 sequence (DNA): TGTGCCAGCAGCCAAGATATGGGAAACACCATATATTTT. As protein: CASSQDMGNTIYF.

This clone was seen only a few times. The chain couples TRBV19 to TRBJ1-2; 11 bases match TRBD1. The germline V gene encodes CDR1 LNHDA and CDR2 SQIVND (reference sequence). The V and J ends lost 3 bases and 8 bases, in that order; junction bases with no gene match: 8. The CDR3 is made up of 15 amino acids. The CDR3: CASSIIGQGARGYTF. For the CDR3, the DNA is TGTGCCAGTAGTATCATCGGACAGGGGGCGAGGGGCTACACCTTC.

The chain uses TRBV19 and TRBJ2-7; no reliable D call. This CDR3 has 14 residues. Germline loops: CDR1 LNHDA, CDR2 SQIVND (reference sequence). Deletions cut 0 bases from V and 1 base from J, with 7 bases between. As DNA, the CDR3 is TGTGCCAGTAGTATAGAGGCCAGATCCTACGAGCAGTACTTC. This encodes CASSIEARSYEQYF.

V and J are TRBV6-5 and TRBJ2-7; D not resolved. Germline loops: CDR1 MNHEY, CDR2 SVGAGI. V lost 0 bases and J 1 base, leaving 13 bases between the germline ends. CDR3 length: 16 amino acids. CDR3: CASSYSKAPRSYEQYF. As DNA, the CDR3 is TGTGCCAGCAGTTACTCGAAGGCCCCGCGGTCCTACGAGCAGTACTTC.

This clone was counted once. This chain joins TRBV5-1 and TRBJ1-3; 7 positions match TRBD1. CDR3 length: 15 residues. With V trimmed by 4 bases and J by 1 base, 5 bases remained unmatched. Germline CDR1 and CDR2: SGHRS and YFSETQ. In DNA form, the CDR3 reads TGCGCCAGCAGCGCCACGGGACAGTCTGGAAACACCATATATTTT. Protein sequence: CASSATGQSGNTIYF.

The chain recombines TRBV11-2 with TRBJ2-3; TRBD2 matches at 13 bases. Looked up from germline, CDR1 is SGHAT and CDR2 is FQNNGV. The length of the CDR3 is 18 residues. J was trimmed by 0 bases and V by 5 bases; bases with no gene match: 8. The CDR3 loop reads CASSKGLAGFPSTDTQYF. As DNA, the CDR3 is TGTGCCAGCAGCAAGGGACTAGCGGGGTTTCCTAGCACAGATACGCAGTATTTT.

In this sample, this clone turned up once. V gene TRBV24-1 combines with J gene TRBJ2-6; D perhaps matches TRBD1 (7 bases). V lost 3 bases to trimming and J lost 0 bases, with 11 bases between them. This CDR3 is built from 17 residues. CDR1 and CDR2 from the germline V gene are KGHDR and SFDVKD. The CDR3, as DNA: TGTGCCACCAGTGATGCGGGACAGATCTCTGGGGCCAACGTCCTGACTTTC. Encoded protein: CATSDAGQISGANVLTF.

This chain links TRBV6-5 with TRBJ1-1; maybe TRBD1 (6 bases). The V gene lost 2 bases and the J gene lost 6 bases, with 13 bases spanning the gap. Germline CDR1 is MNHEY and CDR2 is SVGAGI. The CDR3 length is 14 residues. CDR3 in amino acids: CASSYSLGTPEAFF. For the CDR3, the DNA is TGTGCCAGCAGTTACAGCTTAGGGACACCTGAAGCTTTCTTT.

This clone occurred a few times. This chain joins TRBV23-1 and TRBJ1-5; 7 bases are a match to TRBD1. Being an ORF, TRBV23-1 has a function that is uncertain. With V trimmed by 9 bases and J by 6 bases, 5 bases remained unmatched. This CDR3 spans 12 amino acids. This CDR3 is CARKQGSQPQHF. CDR3 DNA sequence: TGCGCCAGGAAACAGGGGAGTCAGCCCCAGCATTTT.

This chain links TRBV10-2 with TRBJ2-2; D unclear. Germline V lookup: CDR1 WSHSY, CDR2 SAAADI. The CDR3 spans 16 residues. With 3 bases removed from V and 0 bases from J, the gap between germline ends came to 11 bases. The CDR3 region is CASSDRFYANTGELFF. The CDR3 DNA reads TGCGCCAGCAGTGATAGATTCTACGCGAACACCGGGGAGCTGTTTTTT.

The chain has TRBV5-1 and TRBJ1-1; D perhaps matches TRBD1 (5 bases). The CDR3 totals 13 residues. Trimming shortened V by 4 bases and J by 6 bases, and 13 bases separated the two germline ends. Germline-derived CDR1 and CDR2 are SGHRS and YFSETQ. The CDR3 DNA reads as TGCGCCAGCAGCCTTGGGGGGGTCCCTGAAGCTTTCTTT. It translates to CASSLGGVPEAFF. Using reference TRBV5-1 and TRBJ1-1 for the parts outside the CDR3, the full variable domain is KAGVTQTPRYLIKTRGQQVTLSCSPISGHRSVSWYQQTPGQGLQFLFEYFSETQRNKGNFPGRFSGRQFSNSRSEMNVSTLELGDSALYLCASSLGGVPEAFFGQGTRLTVV.

The rearrangement links TRBV11-2 to TRBJ1-1; D might be TRBD1 (6 bases). Germline V CDR1 and CDR2: SGHAT, FQNNGV. The V and J ends lost 3 bases and 5 bases respectively, with 13 bases between them. The CDR3 covers 14 residues. The chain's CDR3 is CASSFGGARTEAFF. In nucleotides, the CDR3 is TGTGCCAGCAGCTTTGGGGGGGCGAGGACTGAAGCTTTCTTT.

The CDR3 nucleotides are TGTGCCAGCAGCAGACTAGCGGGAGGGCCGGAGACCCAGTACTTC. Its protein is CASSRLAGGPETQYF. J is TRBJ2-5 and V is TRBV5-4, with 14 bases that match TRBD2. V lost 4 bases, J lost 5 bases, and 4 bases stayed unmatched. Germline CDR1 SGHNT, CDR2 YYREEE (reference sequence). The CDR3 consists of 15 residues.

The chain uses TRBV9 and TRBJ2-1, with a tentative D call TRBD2 (6 bases). Germline assignment: CDR1 SGDLS and CDR2 YYNGEE. This CDR3 spans 17 amino acids. The V gene lost 0 bases and the J gene lost 0 bases, with 13 bases spanning the gap. CDR3 amino acids: CASSVGERVSSYNEQFF. CDR3 coding DNA: TGTGCCAGCAGCGTAGGCGAGCGGGTGAGCTCCTACAATGAGCAGTTCTTC. Looking up the rest from reference TRBV9 and TRBJ2-1 gives the full variable domain: DSGVTQTPKHLITATGQRVTLRCSPRSGDLSVYWYQQSLDQGLQFLIQYYNGEERAKGNILERFSAQQFPDLHSELNLSSLELGDSALYFCASSVGERVSSYNEQFFGPGTRLTVL.